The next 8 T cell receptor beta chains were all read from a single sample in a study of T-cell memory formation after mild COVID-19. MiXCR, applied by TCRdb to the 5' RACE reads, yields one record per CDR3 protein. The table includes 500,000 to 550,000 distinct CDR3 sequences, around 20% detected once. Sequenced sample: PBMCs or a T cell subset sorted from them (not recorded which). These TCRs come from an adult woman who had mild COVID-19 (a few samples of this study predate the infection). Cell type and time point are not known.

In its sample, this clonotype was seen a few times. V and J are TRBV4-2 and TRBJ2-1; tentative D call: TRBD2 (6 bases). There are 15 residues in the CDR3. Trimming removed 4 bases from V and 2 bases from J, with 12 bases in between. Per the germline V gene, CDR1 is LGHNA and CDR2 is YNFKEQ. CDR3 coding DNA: TGTGCCAGCAGCCCGACTAGGGCGGCCTACAATGAGCAGTTCTTC. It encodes CASSPTRAAYNEQFF.

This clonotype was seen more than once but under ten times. The chain's CDR3 is CASSLPRGGRYEQYF. The CDR3 DNA is TGCGCCAGCAGTCTCCCTCGGGGGGGTCGGTACGAGCAGTACTTC. V and J are TRBV23-1 and TRBJ2-7, with 8 positions matching TRBD2. TRBV23-1 is an open reading frame whose function is uncertain. The CDR3 has 15 amino acids. V dropped 4 bases and J dropped 4; count of bases not matched to a gene: 9.

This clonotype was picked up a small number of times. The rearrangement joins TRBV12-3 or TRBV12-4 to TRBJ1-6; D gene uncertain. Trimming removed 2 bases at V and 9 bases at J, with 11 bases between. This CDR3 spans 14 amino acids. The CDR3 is CASSLWESGSPLHF. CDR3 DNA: TGTGCCAGCAGTTTATGGGAAAGCGGTTCACCCCTCCACTTT.

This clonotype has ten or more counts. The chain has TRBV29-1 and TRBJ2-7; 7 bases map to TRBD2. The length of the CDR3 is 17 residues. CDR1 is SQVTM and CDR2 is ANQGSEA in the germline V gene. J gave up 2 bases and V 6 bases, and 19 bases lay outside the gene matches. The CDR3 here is CSVRGLLLKTETYEQYF. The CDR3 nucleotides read TGCAGCGTGAGGGGACTACTCTTGAAAACCGAAACCTACGAGCAGTACTTC.

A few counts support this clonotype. The CDR3 spells CASSPYAGSATEAFF. DNA of the CDR3: TGCGCCAGCAGCCCCTACGCAGGGTCGGCCACTGAAGCTTTCTTT. The rearrangement joins TRBV4-3 to TRBJ1-1; a possible D gene is TRBD1 (5 bases). The CDR3 is made up of 15 amino acids. Germline V gene lookup returns CDR1 LGHNA and CDR2 YSLEER. V gave up 4 bases and J gave up 4 bases, with 16 bases separating them.

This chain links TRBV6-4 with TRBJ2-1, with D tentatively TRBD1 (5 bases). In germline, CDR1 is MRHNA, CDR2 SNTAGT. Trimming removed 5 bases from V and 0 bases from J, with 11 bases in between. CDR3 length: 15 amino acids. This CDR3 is CASSTDSSSYNEQFF. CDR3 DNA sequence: TGTGCCAGCAGTACCGACAGCAGCTCCTACAATGAGCAGTTCTTC.

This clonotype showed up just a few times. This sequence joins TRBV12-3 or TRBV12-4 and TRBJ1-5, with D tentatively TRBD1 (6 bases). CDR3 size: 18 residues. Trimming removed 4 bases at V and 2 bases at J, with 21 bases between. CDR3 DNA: TGTGCCAGCAGTTCCCCTCCGGGGGGCGGGGTGGGCAATCAGCCCCAGCATTTT. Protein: CASSSPPGGGVGNQPQHF.

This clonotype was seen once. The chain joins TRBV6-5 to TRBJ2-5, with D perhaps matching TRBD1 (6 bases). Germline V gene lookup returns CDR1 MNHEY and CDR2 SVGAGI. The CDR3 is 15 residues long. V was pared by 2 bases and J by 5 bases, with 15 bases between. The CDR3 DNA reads TGTGCCAGCAGTTACAACCCTCAGGGGTCGGAGACCCAGTACTTC. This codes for CASSYNPQGSETQYF.